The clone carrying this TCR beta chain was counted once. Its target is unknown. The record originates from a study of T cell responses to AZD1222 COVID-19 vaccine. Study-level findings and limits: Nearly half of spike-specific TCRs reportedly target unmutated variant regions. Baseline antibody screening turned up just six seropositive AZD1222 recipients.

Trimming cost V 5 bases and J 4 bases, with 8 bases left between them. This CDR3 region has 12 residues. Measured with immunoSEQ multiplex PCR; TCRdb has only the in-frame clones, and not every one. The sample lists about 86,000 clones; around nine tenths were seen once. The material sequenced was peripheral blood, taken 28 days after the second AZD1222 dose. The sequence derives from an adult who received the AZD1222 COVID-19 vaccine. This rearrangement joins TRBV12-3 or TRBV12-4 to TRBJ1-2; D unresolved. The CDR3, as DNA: TGTGCCAGCAGTGTCCAGATCTATGGCTACACCTTC. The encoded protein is CASSVQIYGYTF.